This TCR beta chain derives from a study of monozygotic twins with inflammatory bowel disease. Findings and caveats of the study: IBD patients had lower TCRbeta diversity (inverse Simpson) than healthy co-twins.

No sorting of T cells preceded isolation of total RNA from whole blood. To note about this clonotype: What it recognizes is unknown.

Amplification of TCRalpha and TCRbeta cDNA involved two nested PCRs that ran for around 16 and 10 cycles. TCRdb processed the 5' RACE reads again and assigns one entry to each CDR3 protein, with no DNA. The table lists some 400,000 distinct CDR3 sequences, with approximately 2.4% in the top ten. There are 16 residues in the CDR3. Germline V CDR1 and CDR2: MNHEY, SVGAGI. Specimen: blood. The J gene is TRBJ1-1, the V gene TRBV6-5; TCRdb returns TRBD1, unconfirmable since there is no DNA. The TCR was taken from a human donor with ulcerative colitis or Crohn's disease, or a healthy co-twin of an affected twin (not recorded which). This chain's CDR3 is CASSYSKQGAVLRAFF.